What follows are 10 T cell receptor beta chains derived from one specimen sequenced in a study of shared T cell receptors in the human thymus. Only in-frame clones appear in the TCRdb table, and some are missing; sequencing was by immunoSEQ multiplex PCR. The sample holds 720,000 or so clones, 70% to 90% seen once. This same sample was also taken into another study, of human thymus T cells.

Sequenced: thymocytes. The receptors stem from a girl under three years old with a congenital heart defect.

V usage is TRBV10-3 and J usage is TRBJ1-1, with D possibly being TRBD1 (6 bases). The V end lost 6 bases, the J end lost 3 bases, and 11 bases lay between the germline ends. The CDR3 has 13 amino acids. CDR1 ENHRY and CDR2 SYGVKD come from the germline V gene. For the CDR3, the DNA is TGTGCCATCAGAATGGCAGGGGACACTGAAGCTTTCTTT. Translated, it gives CAIRMAGDTEAFF.

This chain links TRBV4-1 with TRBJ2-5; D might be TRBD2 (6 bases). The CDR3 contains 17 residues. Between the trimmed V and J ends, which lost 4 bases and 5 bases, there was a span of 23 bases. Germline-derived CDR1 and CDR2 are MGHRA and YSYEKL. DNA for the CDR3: TGCGCCAGCAGCCCACAAGCGGCACTGGGGGGTGGCGAGACCCAGTACTTC. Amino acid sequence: CASSPQAALGGGETQYF.

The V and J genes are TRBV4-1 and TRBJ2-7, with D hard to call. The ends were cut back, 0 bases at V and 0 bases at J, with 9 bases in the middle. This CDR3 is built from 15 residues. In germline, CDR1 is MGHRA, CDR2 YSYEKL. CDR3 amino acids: CASSQDQVSSYEQYF. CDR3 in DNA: TGCGCCAGCAGCCAAGATCAGGTTAGCTCCTACGAGCAGTACTTC.

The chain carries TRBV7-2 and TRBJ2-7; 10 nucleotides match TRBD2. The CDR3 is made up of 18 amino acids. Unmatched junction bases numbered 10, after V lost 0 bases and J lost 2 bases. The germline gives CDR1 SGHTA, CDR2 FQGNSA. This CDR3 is CASSLAASGGITTYEQYF. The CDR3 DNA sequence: TGTGCCAGCAGCTTAGCGGCTAGCGGGGGAATAACTACCTACGAGCAGTACTTC.

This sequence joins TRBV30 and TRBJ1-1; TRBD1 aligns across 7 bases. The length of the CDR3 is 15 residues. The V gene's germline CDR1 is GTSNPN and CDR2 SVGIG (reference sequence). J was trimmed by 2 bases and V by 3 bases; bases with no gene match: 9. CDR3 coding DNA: TGTGCCTGGAGGGGAGACAGGGTTTTCAACACTGAAGCTTTCTTT. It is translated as CAWRGDRVFNTEAFF.

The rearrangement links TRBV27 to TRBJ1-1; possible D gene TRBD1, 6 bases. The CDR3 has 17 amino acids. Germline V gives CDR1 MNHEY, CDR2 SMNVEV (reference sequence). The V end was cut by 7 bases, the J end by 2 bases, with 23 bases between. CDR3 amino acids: CASISSARGASNTEAFF. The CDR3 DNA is TGTGCCAGCATCTCCTCGGCGCGGGGGGCTTCAAACACTGAAGCTTTCTTT.

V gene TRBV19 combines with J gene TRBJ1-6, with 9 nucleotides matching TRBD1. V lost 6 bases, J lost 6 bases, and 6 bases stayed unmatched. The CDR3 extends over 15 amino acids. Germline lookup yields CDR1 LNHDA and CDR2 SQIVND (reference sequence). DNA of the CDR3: TGTGCCAGTAGGCAGACAGGGGGTAGTAATTCACCCCTCCACTTT. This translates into CASRQTGGSNSPLHF.

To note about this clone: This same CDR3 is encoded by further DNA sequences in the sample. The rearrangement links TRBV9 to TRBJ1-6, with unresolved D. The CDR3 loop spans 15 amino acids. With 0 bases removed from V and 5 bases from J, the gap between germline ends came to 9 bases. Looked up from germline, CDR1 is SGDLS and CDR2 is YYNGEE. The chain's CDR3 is CASSVGQAHNSPLHF. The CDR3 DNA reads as TGTGCCAGCAGCGTAGGACAAGCTCATAATTCACCCCTCCACTTT.

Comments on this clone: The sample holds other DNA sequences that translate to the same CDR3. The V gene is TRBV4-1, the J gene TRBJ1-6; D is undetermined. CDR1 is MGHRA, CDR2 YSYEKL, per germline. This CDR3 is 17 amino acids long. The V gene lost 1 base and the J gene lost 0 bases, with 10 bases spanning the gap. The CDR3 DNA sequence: TGCGCCAGCAGCCAAGTTGAAGGAGGCTCCTATAATTCACCCCTCCACTTT. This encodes CASSQVEGGSYNSPLHF.

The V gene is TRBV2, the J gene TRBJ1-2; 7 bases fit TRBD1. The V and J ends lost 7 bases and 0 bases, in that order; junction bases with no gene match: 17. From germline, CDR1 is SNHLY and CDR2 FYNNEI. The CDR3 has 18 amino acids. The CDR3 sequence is CASTMQTGLSQANYGYTF. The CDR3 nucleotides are TGTGCCAGCACCATGCAGACAGGGTTAAGTCAAGCTAACTATGGCTACACCTTC.